The present TCR beta chain was sequenced within a study of early T cells in non-severe SARS-CoV-2 infection. Study overall: Sequenced material consisted of bulk RNA (from unsorted whole blood), and chains were unpaired.

This clonotype was counted ten times or more. Antigen unknown. Unique molecular identifiers (one per individual cDNA molecule) were attached. TCRdb passed the 5' RACE reads through MiXCR, listing each CDR3 protein once. This sample has under 70,000 distinct CDR3 sequences, with just under 15% found just once. Study-wide findings and caveats: Lookups in VDJdb leaned toward anti-spike CD8 responses and missed private and CD4 specificities.

The length of the CDR3 is 15 residues. Germline lookup yields CDR1 MGHRA and CDR2 YSYEKL. Trimming took 4 bases from V and 4 from J, leaving 16 bases between them. This TCR derives from an adult who was a healthcare worker with PCR-confirmed SARS-CoV-2 infection or an uninfected control (not recorded which). This sample comprised whole blood, obtained at baseline. The V and J genes are TRBV4-1 and TRBJ1-1; a weak D match, TRBD1 (5 bases). CDR3 protein: CASSPIGGLVTEAFF. In nucleotides, the CDR3 is TGCGCCAGCAGCCCCATCGGGGGACTGGTCACTGAAGCTTTCTTT.